This passage covers 30 T cell receptor beta chains from one sample sequenced in a study of OX40 agonist ivuxolimab in advanced cancers. The protocol was immunoSEQ multiplex PCR, while the TCRdb copy is restricted to in-frame clones and leaves out a portion. The repertoire holds 60,000 or so clones, roughly 86% seen once, with 0.8% to 1% in the top ten. Sequencing used CD4+ or CD8+ T cells sorted from blood, obtained in a trial of the OX40 agonist ivuxolimab. The receptor source for this set is an adult with an advanced solid tumor such as melanoma, head and neck, liver or kidney cancer.

This clone was seen just once. The rearrangement uses TRBV2 and TRBJ2-7; D ambiguous. This CDR3 is 15 amino acids long. Trimming cost V 7 bases and J 1 base, with 17 bases left between them. Germline V gene data show CDR1 as SNHLY and CDR2 as FYNNEI. DNA of the CDR3: TGTGCCAGCAACCCCCTGGTTAGCCCATCCTACGAGCAGTACTTC. Its translation is CASNPLVSPSYEQYF.

The chain has TRBV5-1 and TRBJ1-6; TRBD1 agrees at 7 bases. Germline V gives CDR1 SGHRS, CDR2 YFSETQ. The CDR3 consists of 16 residues. The junction had 11 bases not matched to a gene; V was cut back by 4 bases and J by 7 bases. The CDR3 loop is CASSARPTGLNSPLHF. The CDR3 nucleotides are TGCGCCAGCAGCGCACGGCCGACAGGGCTCAATTCACCCCTCCACTTT.

The rearrangement uses TRBV28 and TRBJ1-4; 11 bases match TRBD1. The V and J ends lost 5 bases and 8 bases, in that order; junction bases with no gene match: 10. The CDR3 runs to 16 residues. Germline CDR1 MDHEN, CDR2 SYDVKM. CDR3 in amino acids: CASSQAGTGGEEKLFF. The CDR3 DNA follows: TGTGCCAGCAGTCAAGCCGGGACAGGGGGTGAAGAAAAACTGTTTTTT.

The chain is built from TRBV6-1 and TRBJ1-5; D not resolved. V gave up 6 bases and J gave up 6 bases, with 12 bases separating them. The CDR3 covers 13 residues. In germline, CDR1 is MNHNS, CDR2 SASEGT. The CDR3 bases are TGTGCCAGCAGGAAGGGTCCGAGTCAGCCCCAGCATTTT. Protein sequence: CASRKGPSQPQHF.

The chain employs TRBV5-1 and TRBJ1-1; D gene uncertain. CDR1 is SGHRS, CDR2 YFSETQ, per germline. The CDR3 extends over 13 amino acids. Trimming cost V 3 bases and J 8 bases, with 14 bases left between them. The chain's CDR3 is CASSSDGRSEAFF. CDR3 coding DNA: TGCGCCAGCAGCTCCGATGGACGAAGCGAAGCTTTCTTT. The full variable domain, rest sourced from reference TRBV5-1 and TRBJ1-1, is KAGVTQTPRYLIKTRGQQVTLSCSPISGHRSVSWYQQTPGQGLQFLFEYFSETQRNKGNFPGRFSGRQFSNSRSEMNVSTLELGDSALYLCASSSDGRSEAFFGQGTRLTVV.

The chain recombines TRBV27 with TRBJ1-3; D remains ambiguous. With 2 bases removed from V and 0 bases from J, the gap between germline ends came to 11 bases. Germline V gene data show CDR1 as MNHEY and CDR2 as SMNVEV (reference sequence). This CDR3 region has 16 residues. CDR3 in amino acids: CASSLRPGRSGNTIYF. The CDR3 DNA is TGTGCCAGCAGTTTACGCCCGGGTCGCTCTGGAAACACCATATATTTT.

V gene TRBV6-6 combines with J gene TRBJ1-6; 9 bases fit TRBD1. Germline CDR1 MNHNY, CDR2 SVGAGI (reference sequence). This CDR3 spans 15 amino acids. Trimming cost V 8 bases and J 10 bases; bases outside gene matches: 12. CDR3 region: CASWQGGQGISPLHF. The DNA for the CDR3 is TGTGCCAGCTGGCAGGGGGGACAGGGCATCTCACCCCTCCACTTT.

This chain links TRBV4-2 with TRBJ1-5, with a weak D call TRBD1 (5 bases). Deletions cut 2 bases from V and 0 bases from J, with 14 bases between. CDR1 and CDR2 (germline): LGHNA, YNFKEQ. The CDR3 is 17 residues long. The CDR3 reads CASSQSQKDSSNQPQHF. The CDR3 bases are TGTGCCAGCAGCCAATCCCAAAAAGACAGTAGCAATCAGCCCCAGCATTTT.

This clone appeared a few times. V is TRBV5-1 and J is TRBJ2-6; D not certain. V lost 0 bases and J lost 1, with 5 bases in between. Germline CDR1 and CDR2: SGHRS and YFSETQ. There are 15 residues in the CDR3. The CDR3 is CASSLVPSGANVLTF. The CDR3 DNA reads TGCGCCAGCAGCTTGGTTCCTTCTGGGGCCAACGTCCTGACTTTC.

The genes are TRBV6-1 and TRBJ1-1; the D is unclear. This CDR3 comprises 13 residues. Trimming removed 2 bases from V and 7 bases from J, with 11 bases in between. Per the germline V gene, CDR1 is MNHNS and CDR2 is SASEGT. The CDR3 protein is CASSEITKGEAFF. In DNA, the CDR3 is TGTGCCAGCAGTGAAATCACAAAAGGTGAAGCTTTCTTT.

Turning to this clone: Other nucleotide sequences from this sample produce the same CDR3. The V gene is TRBV30, the J gene TRBJ1-2; 7 positions match TRBD1. This CDR3 comprises 12 residues. Germline-derived CDR1 and CDR2 are GTSNPN and SVGIG (reference sequence). V shed 2 bases, J shed 8 bases, and the junction held 5 bases outside the gene matches. CDR3: CAWSRQGGGYTF. DNA for the CDR3: TGTGCCTGGAGTAGACAGGGTGGGGGCTACACCTTC.

This clone was counted only a few times. The rearrangement uses TRBV5-1 and TRBJ2-2; D might be TRBD2 (6 bases). This CDR3 contains 16 residues. Germline loops: CDR1 SGHRS, CDR2 YFSETQ. The V gene lost 10 bases and the J gene lost 0 bases, with 19 bases spanning the gap. The CDR3 loop reads CAAGEGLTPNTGELFF. CDR3 in DNA: TGCGCCGCGGGTGAGGGACTCACCCCGAACACCGGGGAGCTGTTTTTT. Drawing the rest from reference TRBV5-1 and TRBJ2-2, the complete variable domain is KAGVTQTPRYLIKTRGQQVTLSCSPISGHRSVSWYQQTPGQGLQFLFEYFSETQRNKGNFPGRFSGRQFSNSRSEMNVSTLELGDSALYLCAAGEGLTPNTGELFFGEGSRLTVL.

This chain links TRBV5-1 with TRBJ1-1; D possibly corresponds to TRBD1 (5 bases). Germline CDR1 and CDR2: SGHRS and YFSETQ. The germline V and J ends were trimmed by 1 base and 5 bases, with 12 bases remaining between them. CDR3 length equals 14 residues. Written as DNA, the CDR3 is TGCGCCAGCAGCTTGTTGCAGGGCGCGACTGAAGCTTTCTTT. Amino acids: CASSLLQGATEAFF.

This chain links TRBV6-1 with TRBJ1-4; weak D call: TRBD1 (5 bases). There are 14 residues in the CDR3. Germline V gene lookup returns CDR1 MNHNS and CDR2 SASEGT. Trimming stripped 1 base from V and 8 bases from J, with 11 bases between. CDR3 loop: CASSEGGVREKLFF. In DNA, the CDR3 is TGTGCCAGCAGTGAAGGGGGGGTTCGGGAAAAACTGTTTTTT.

The chain is built from TRBV19 and TRBJ1-1; TRBD1 matches at 10 bases. Germline assignment: CDR1 LNHDA and CDR2 SQIVND (reference sequence). V trimming: 3 bases; J trimming: 4 bases; junction bases outside the gene matches: 5. The CDR3 runs 15 residues. CDR3 in DNA: TGTGCCAGTAGTATCGCGGGACAGGGGCCCACTGAAGCTTTCTTT. Its protein product is CASSIAGQGPTEAFF. Looking up the rest from reference TRBV19 and TRBJ1-1 gives the full variable domain: DGGITQSPKYLFRKEGQNVTLSCEQNLNHDAMYWYRQDPGQGLRLIYYSQIVNDFQKGDIAEGYSVSREKKESFPLTVTSAQKNPTAFYLCASSIAGQGPTEAFFGQGTRLTVV.

The chain links TRBV28 to TRBJ2-3, with 10 bases aligning to TRBD2. The V gene's germline CDR1 is MDHEN and CDR2 SYDVKM. The CDR3 consists of 18 residues. Unmatched junction bases numbered 10, after V lost 3 bases and J lost 1 base. The CDR3 spells CASSFSSGGSYGTDTQYF. In DNA, the CDR3 is TGTGCCAGCAGTTTTTCTAGCGGGGGATCATACGGCACAGATACGCAGTATTTT.

For this clone: The same CDR3 is also encoded by other DNA sequences in this sample. This chain joins TRBV10-3 and TRBJ2-1; TRBD1 matches at 7 bases. This CDR3 contains 14 residues. CDR1 is ENHRY, CDR2 SYGVKD, per germline. V trimming: 8 bases; J trimming: 10 bases; junction bases outside the gene matches: 14. CDR3 DNA: TGTGCCATCGCCAAGGGACAGATGGTCGGCGAGCAGTTCTTC. Translating it yields CAIAKGQMVGEQFF.

The chain employs TRBV7-9 and TRBJ2-3, with TRBD2 as a possible D gene (5 bases). Germline CDR1 is SEHNR and CDR2 is FQNEAQ (reference sequence). CDR3 size: 14 residues. The V and J ends lost 8 bases and 6 bases respectively, with 18 bases between them. CDR3 in amino acids: CASGTSAGKDTQYF. DNA for the CDR3: TGTGCCAGCGGAACCAGTGCGGGCAAGGATACGCAGTATTTT.

V is TRBV28 and J is TRBJ2-7; D not certain. In germline, CDR1 is MDHEN, CDR2 SYDVKM. V was cut by 6 bases and J by 3 bases, with 9 bases left in between. The CDR3 extends over 12 amino acids. The CDR3 reads CASRSTIYEQYF. In DNA, the CDR3 is TGTGCCAGCAGGTCAACAATCTACGAGCAGTACTTC.

The genes are TRBV28 and TRBJ2-7; a possible D gene is TRBD2 (5 bases). The germline V gene encodes CDR1 MDHEN and CDR2 SYDVKM. The CDR3 is made up of 14 amino acids. V was clipped by 3 bases and J by 7 bases, with 16 bases between them. CDR3 sequence reads: CASSLLTGSREQYF. DNA for the CDR3: TGTGCCAGCAGTTTGCTGACGGGGTCTCGGGAGCAGTACTTC.

This chain joins TRBV27 and TRBJ2-1; a weak D match, TRBD2 (6 bases). Trimming shortened V by 6 bases and J by 7 bases, and 16 bases separated the two germline ends. CDR1 is MNHEY and CDR2 is SMNVEV in the germline V gene (reference sequence). This CDR3 spans 14 amino acids. The CDR3 DNA is TGTGCCAGCAGCACTCGAGTGCGGGGTAATGAGCAGTTCTTC. Translating it yields CASSTRVRGNEQFF.

This clone counts as medium-sized. V is TRBV5-4 and J is TRBJ2-3, with D unclear. Germline lookup yields CDR1 SGHNT and CDR2 YYREEE (reference sequence). V dropped 2 bases and J dropped 4 bases, with 14 bases sitting between them. The CDR3 consists of 15 residues. The CDR3 nucleotides read TGTGCCAGCAGCTTAGACCAGAGAAGTGCAGATACGCAGTATTTT. This encodes CASSLDQRSADTQYF.

J is TRBJ1-2 and V is TRBV27; no definite D call. Trimming stripped 2 bases from V and 8 bases from J, with 18 bases between. The CDR3 length is 15 residues. Germline V gene sequence: CDR1 MNHEY, CDR2 SMNVEV (reference sequence). The CDR3: CASSLIPGPRIGYTF. CDR3 bases: TGTGCCAGCAGTTTAATCCCCGGGCCCAGGATAGGCTACACCTTC.

The chain carries TRBV5-5 and TRBJ2-5; D may correspond to TRBD1 or TRBD2 (5 bases each). This CDR3 region has 13 residues. With 0 bases removed from V and 6 bases from J, the gap between germline ends came to 9 bases. Germline CDR1 reads SGHKS; CDR2 reads YYEKEE (reference sequence). The CDR3 bases are TGTGCCAGCAGCTTGGTCAGGGAGAAGACCCAGTACTTC. Amino acids: CASSLVREKTQYF.

V is TRBV2 and J is TRBJ1-4; D ambiguous. CDR3 length equals 13 residues. Germline V lookup: CDR1 SNHLY, CDR2 FYNNEI. Trimming cost V 8 bases and J 3 bases, with 10 bases left between them. CDR3 sequence: CASSGRSNEKLFF. In DNA, the CDR3 is TGTGCCAGCTCGGGTCGGTCTAATGAAAAACTGTTTTTT.

The V and J genes are TRBV7-2 and TRBJ1-1; perhaps TRBD1 as D (5 bases). The CDR3 totals 13 residues. Trimming stripped 5 bases from V and 5 bases from J, with 12 bases between. Germline lookup yields CDR1 SGHTA and CDR2 FQGNSA. CDR3 sequence: CASSRGGSTEAFF. The CDR3 DNA sequence: TGTGCCAGCAGCCGTGGGGGAAGTACTGAAGCTTTCTTT.

The rearrangement links TRBV5-1 to TRBJ2-3; D is uncertain. Trimming left V 0 bases short and J 6 bases short, with 2 bases between. CDR1 and CDR2 from the germline V gene are SGHRS and YFSETQ. CDR3 length: 11 residues. The CDR3 sequence is CASSLADTQYF. Here the CDR3 DNA reads TGCGCCAGCAGCTTGGCCGATACGCAGTATTTT.

V is TRBV2 and J is TRBJ1-5; maybe TRBD1 (6 bases). There are 15 residues in the CDR3. CDR1 is SNHLY and CDR2 is FYNNEI in the germline V gene. Trimming shortened V by 5 bases and J by 0 bases, and 11 bases separated the two germline ends. CDR3 nucleotides: TGTGCCAGCAGTCCGGGACATAATAGCAATCAGCCCCAGCATTTT. Translated, it gives CASSPGHNSNQPQHF.

This chain joins TRBV7-9 and TRBJ1-4, with 8 bases fitting TRBD1. V dropped 6 bases and J dropped 7; count of bases not matched to a gene: 7. CDR3 size: 14 residues. The V gene's germline CDR1 is SEHNR and CDR2 FQNEAQ (reference sequence). CDR3 in amino acids: CASSSDRVVEKLFF. In nucleotides, the CDR3 is TGTGCCAGCAGTTCGGACAGGGTCGTTGAAAAACTGTTTTTT.

The chain carries TRBV6-4 and TRBJ2-7; D may be TRBD1 (5 bases). CDR1 is MRHNA, CDR2 SNTAGT, per germline. The CDR3 contains 13 residues. With 11 bases removed from V and 4 bases from J, the gap between germline ends came to 18 bases. CDR3 residues: CARRTRAKYEQYF. The CDR3 DNA follows: TGTGCCCGCCGGACCAGGGCGAAATACGAGCAGTACTTC.